Presented here are 10 T cell receptor beta chains from one specimen sequenced in a study of early T cells in non-severe SARS-CoV-2 infection. Each CDR3 protein gets one entry after TCRdb re-called the 5' RACE reads with MiXCR. The table shows more than 70,000 distinct CDR3 sequences, with about 11% occurring only once. This specimen was whole blood, taken at baseline. Source of these receptors: an adult who was a healthcare worker with PCR-confirmed SARS-CoV-2 infection or an uninfected control (not recorded which).

This clonotype was found a few times. CDR3 sequence: CASSLTGSITGELFF. Written as DNA, the CDR3 is TGTGCCAGCAGCTTAACAGGATCGATCACCGGGGAGCTGTTTTTT. The chain combines TRBV7-3 with TRBJ2-2; D is uncertain. Looked up from germline, CDR1 is SGHTA and CDR2 is FQGTGA. V lost 0 bases to trimming and J lost 4 bases, with 9 bases between them. The CDR3 spans 15 residues.

J is TRBJ1-1 and V is TRBV6-5; D not resolved. Germline V lookup: CDR1 MNHEY, CDR2 SVGAGI. The CDR3 runs to 16 residues. Deletions cut 0 bases from V and 2 bases from J, with 13 bases between. DNA for the CDR3: TGTGCCAGCAGTTACTCCCTTGTTTTAGGAAACACTGAAGCTTTCTTT. Translation: CASSYSLVLGNTEAFF.

This chain uses TRBV28 with TRBJ1-2; 8 positions agree with TRBD1. The germline CDR1 and CDR2 sequences are MDHEN and SYDVKM. The ends lost 8 bases at V and 6 bases at J; junction bases unmatched: 8. The CDR3 consists of 13 residues. CDR3 coding DNA: TGTGCCAGCCGATTCAACAGGGGGGATGGCTACACCTTC. It specifies CASRFNRGDGYTF.

There are a few counts of this clonotype. This sequence joins TRBV7-9 and TRBJ2-3; D is tentatively TRBD1 or TRBD2 (6 bases each). Germline CDR1 is SEHNR and CDR2 is FQNEAQ (reference sequence). This CDR3 is built from 15 residues. V was trimmed by 1 base and J by 1 base, leaving 9 bases between them. The DNA for the CDR3 is TGTGCCAGCAGCTTAGACGGGGGCCGCACAGATACGCAGTATTTT. As protein: CASSLDGGRTDTQYF.

J is TRBJ2-1 and V is TRBV6-2 or TRBV6-3; 7 bases are shared with TRBD2. This CDR3 is 15 amino acids long. The V segment lost 8 bases and the J segment 7 bases; nucleotides outside the gene matches: 14. CDR1 is MNHEY and CDR2 is SVGEGT in the germline V gene. This CDR3 is CASVARLAGGNEQFF. CDR3 nucleotides: TGTGCCAGCGTCGCCCGACTAGCTGGAGGGAATGAGCAGTTCTTC.

The gene calls are TRBV25-1 and TRBJ2-5; D might be TRBD2 (6 bases). CDR1 is MGHDK and CDR2 is SYGVNS in the germline V gene. The CDR3 contains 14 residues. Trimming left V 8 bases short and J 1 base short, with 14 bases between. The CDR3 reads CASGYGGTQETQYF. In DNA form, the CDR3 reads TGTGCCAGCGGATATGGCGGGACCCAAGAGACCCAGTACTTC.

This clonotype was seen a handful of times. The V gene is TRBV28, the J gene TRBJ2-7; tentative D call: TRBD1 (5 bases). Trimming removed 6 bases from V and 2 bases from J, with 11 bases in between. There are 13 residues in the CDR3. Germline CDR1 reads MDHEN; CDR2 reads SYDVKM. The CDR3 DNA reads as TGTGCCAGCAGAACCACAGGTACCTACGAGCAGTACTTC. Translated: CASRTTGTYEQYF.

This clonotype was counted a few times. The rearrangement joins TRBV7-2 to TRBJ2-3; tentative D call: TRBD2 (5 bases). Germline CDR1 and CDR2: SGHTA and FQGNSA. Trimming removed 1 base from V and 5 bases from J, with 10 bases in between. CDR3 length equals 14 residues. CDR3 loop: CASSLDGVLDTQYF. CDR3 nucleotide sequence: TGTGCCAGCAGCTTAGACGGGGTTTTAGATACGCAGTATTTT.

This clonotype was detected only a few times. The chain's CDR3 is CASSLRQGAGGYTF. In nucleotides, the CDR3 is TGTGCCAGCAGCTTACGACAGGGGGCAGGTGGCTACACCTTC. The gene calls are TRBV7-2 and TRBJ1-2, with 10 bases matching TRBD1. Germline V gene sequence: CDR1 SGHTA, CDR2 FQGNSA. Trimming removed 2 bases from V and 7 bases from J; junction bases left unmatched: 4. The CDR3 extends over 14 amino acids.

V and J are TRBV12-3 or TRBV12-4 and TRBJ2-1; possibly TRBD1 or TRBD2 for D (5 bases each). The V end was cut by 6 bases, the J end by 6 bases, with 12 bases between. This CDR3 contains 13 residues. The CDR3 is CASSRGRPNEQFF. DNA for the CDR3: TGTGCCAGCAGCCGGGGACGGCCCAATGAGCAGTTCTTC.